Below are 2 T cell receptor beta chains sequenced from a single sample in a study of CD8 T cells in Susac syndrome. RNA totalling about 0.5 to 1 ug underwent reverse transcription with random hexamers. TCRdb reprocessed the immunoSEQ multiplex PCR reads via MiXCR and lists one record per CDR3 protein. The table lists around 190,000 distinct CDR3 sequences, approximately 95% of them singletons. The sample taken for sequencing was CD8+ T cells from PBMCs. These TCRs come from a human donor with multiple sclerosis.

V usage is TRBV7-9 and J usage is TRBJ2-7; a weak D match, TRBD1 (7 bases). The ends were cut back, 5 bases at V and 3 bases at J, with 17 bases in the middle. This CDR3 contains 15 residues. Germline V lookup: CDR1 SEHNR, CDR2 FQNEAQ (reference sequence). DNA of the CDR3: TGTGCCAGCAGCCGGGGGTCGACAGGGATCTACGAGCAGTACTTC. The encoded protein is CASSRGSTGIYEQYF.

This clonotype has a handful of counts. The rearrangement links TRBV12-3 or TRBV12-4 to TRBJ2-7; D is unclear. The CDR3 is made up of 12 amino acids. V was cut by 2 bases and J by 2 bases, with 4 bases left in between. CDR3 sequence reads: CASSLLAYEQYF. Here the CDR3 DNA reads TGTGCCAGCAGTTTATTGGCCTACGAGCAGTACTTC.